Below, 23 T cell receptor beta chains from the same sample are listed, as sequenced in a study of cytomegalovirus exposure and HLA in healthy donors. The primer mix had 60 Vbeta and 13 Jbeta primers. Repertoires were generated with immunoSEQ multiplex PCR, while TCRdb's copy carries only in-frame clones and drops some. The repertoire consists of 95,000 to 150,000 clones, with 75% to 80% occurring once and the leading ten covering about 3.3%. The sequencing input was PBMCs. These receptor sequences come from a woman younger than 45 in good health and CMV-seropositive.

The V call is TRBV30, the J call TRBJ2-7; 11 bases fit TRBD2. Germline V gives CDR1 GTSNPN, CDR2 SVGIG (reference sequence). This CDR3 comprises 14 residues. J lost 3 bases, V lost 5 bases, and 6 bases had no gene match. DNA of the CDR3: TGTGCCTGGGGCCTAGCGGGGGGTATCTACGAGCAGTACTTC. It encodes CAWGLAGGIYEQYF.

The V call is TRBV7-2, the J call TRBJ2-1; tentative D call: TRBD2 (6 bases). CDR3 size: 14 residues. Germline V lookup: CDR1 SGHTA, CDR2 FQGNSA. Trimming took off 6 bases at V and 3 bases at J, with 12 bases between the two ends. The CDR3 loop reads CASREAGSYNEQFF. The CDR3 nucleotides read TGTGCCAGCAGGGAGGCGGGGAGCTACAATGAGCAGTTCTTC.

The chain uses TRBV7-9 and TRBJ2-5; 13 nucleotides agree with TRBD2. Germline V gene lookup returns CDR1 SEHNR and CDR2 FQNEAQ (reference sequence). J lost 5 bases, V lost 5 bases, and 8 bases had no gene match. This CDR3 region has 16 residues. CDR3 DNA sequence: TGTGCCAGCAGCCCGAGGACTAGCGGGGGATCGGAGACCCAGTACTTC. This gives the protein CASSPRTSGGSETQYF.

The genes are TRBV4-1 and TRBJ1-3; the D is unclear. Looked up from germline, CDR1 is MGHRA and CDR2 is YSYEKL. Trimming stripped 0 bases from V and 4 bases from J, with 10 bases between. This CDR3 is built from 15 residues. The CDR3 DNA is TGCGCCAGCAGCCAAGAGGCATCGAGGGGAAACACCATATATTTT. This translates into CASSQEASRGNTIYF.

The V and J genes are TRBV11-2 and TRBJ2-7; 10 nucleotides line up with TRBD2. Unmatched junction bases numbered 9, after V lost 1 base and J lost 0 bases. The germline V gene encodes CDR1 SGHAT and CDR2 FQNNGV. The CDR3 contains 18 residues. The CDR3 DNA reads TGTGCCAGCAGCTTAGGCGGCTTCCAGCGGGGGGGCTCCTACGAGCAGTACTTC. Translating gives CASSLGGFQRGGSYEQYF.

This clone was counted a single time. V usage is TRBV10-3 and J usage is TRBJ1-2; 8 bases line up with TRBD1. V lost 10 bases and J lost 3; bases outside the gene matches: 13. Germline V gene data show CDR1 as ENHRY and CDR2 as SYGVKD. CDR3 length: 15 amino acids. The CDR3 region is CATHTKTGEDYGYTF. For the CDR3, the DNA is TGTGCCACCCACACAAAGACAGGGGAGGACTATGGCTACACCTTC.

The chain has TRBV5-4 and TRBJ2-5, with a tentative D call TRBD2 (6 bases). Germline V CDR1 and CDR2: SGHNT, YYREEE (reference sequence). The CDR3 runs 13 residues. V was trimmed by 1 base and J by 6 bases, leaving 10 bases between them. The DNA for the CDR3 is TGTGCCAGCAGCTTGTGGGACTCCAAGACCCAGTACTTC. Amino acid sequence: CASSLWDSKTQYF. Together with reference TRBV5-4 and TRBJ2-5, the CDR3 gives the full variable domain: ETGVTQSPTHLIKTRGQQVTLRCSSQSGHNTVSWYQQALGQGPQFIFQYYREEENGRGNFPPRFSGLQFPNYSSELNVNALELDDSALYLCASSLWDSKTQYFGPGTRLLVL.

The gene calls are TRBV30 and TRBJ1-6; D may be TRBD1 (5 bases). CDR1 and CDR2 from the germline V gene are GTSNPN and SVGIG (reference sequence). V was shortened by 3 bases and J by 11 bases, with 14 bases between the two germline ends. The CDR3 runs 13 residues. The CDR3 nucleotides read TGTGCCTGGAGCCTAGGGGAGGGGACACCCCTCCACTTT. This encodes CAWSLGEGTPLHF. Looking up the rest from reference TRBV30 and TRBJ1-6 gives the full variable domain: SQTIHQWPATLVQPVGSPLSLECTVEGTSNPNLYWYRQAAGRGLQLLFYSVGIGQISSEVPQNLSASRPQDRQFILSSKKLLLSDSGFYLCAWSLGEGTPLHFGNGTRLTVT.

The rearrangement uses TRBV5-1 and TRBJ2-3; 9 bases match TRBD2. Germline lookup yields CDR1 SGHRS and CDR2 YFSETQ. The CDR3 is 17 residues long. V dropped 4 bases and J dropped 4; count of bases not matched to a gene: 13. In DNA, the CDR3 is TGCGCCAGCAGCCTGGCGGGGGGGCCGAACCGACCAGATACGCAGTATTTT. It yields the protein CASSLAGGPNRPDTQYF.

This chain links TRBV19 with TRBJ2-7; weak D call: TRBD2 (5 bases). CDR1 is LNHDA and CDR2 is SQIVND in the germline V gene (reference sequence). The CDR3 extends over 13 amino acids. The ends were cut back, 3 bases at V and 7 bases at J, with 13 bases in the middle. Written as DNA, the CDR3 is TGTGCCAGTAGTATGGGAGCACAGCGGGAGCAGTACTTC. Translating gives CASSMGAQREQYF.

The rearrangement joins TRBV5-4 to TRBJ2-1, with 8 bases that match TRBD1. The CDR3 consists of 16 residues. The J segment lost 7 bases and the V segment lost 5 bases, leaving 14 bases of the junction unmatched. CDR1 and CDR2 (germline): SGHNT, YYREEE (reference sequence). The CDR3 here is CASRPGTGMLWNEQFF. The CDR3 DNA reads TGTGCCAGCAGACCCGGGACAGGTATGCTCTGGAATGAGCAGTTCTTC.

Remarks on this clone: The conserved closing phenylalanine or tryptophan is absent in this CDR3, likely reflecting a read error. The V and J genes are TRBV29-1 and TRBJ1-2, with TRBD1 matching over 7 bases. This CDR3 region has 12 residues. Germline V lookup: CDR1 SQVTM, CDR2 ANQGSEA. CDR3 region: CRTSTGSDGYTL. CDR3 in DNA: TGCAGGACATCGACAGGGTCTGATGGCTACACCCTC.

J is TRBJ2-2 and V is TRBV2, with D maybe TRBD1 (5 bases). The CDR3 contains 12 residues. From germline, CDR1 is SNHLY and CDR2 FYNNEI. Trimming shortened V by 7 bases and J by 6 bases, and 9 bases separated the two germline ends. The CDR3 DNA follows: TGTGCCAGCAAGGGGTTGTCCGGGGAGCTGTTTTTT. It is translated as CASKGLSGELFF.

The chain combines TRBV5-1 with TRBJ1-2; D perhaps matches TRBD1 (5 bases). The V and J ends lost 4 bases and 2 bases respectively, with 12 bases between them. Germline V lookup: CDR1 SGHRS, CDR2 YFSETQ. This CDR3 has 14 residues. In DNA, the CDR3 is TGCGCCAGCAGCGCGGGGACGGAGAACTATGGCTACACCTTC. Amino acid sequence: CASSAGTENYGYTF.

Here the CDR3 reads CASSPDRGPVNSPLHF. For the CDR3, the DNA is TGTGCCAGCAGTCCGGACAGGGGGCCAGTTAATTCACCCCTCCACTTT. This chain uses TRBV28 with TRBJ1-6; 11 bases line up with TRBD1. This CDR3 comprises 16 residues. The V gene end was trimmed by 5 bases and the J gene end by 6 bases; junction bases not matched to a gene: 6. Germline assignment: CDR1 MDHEN and CDR2 SYDVKM.

This chain connects TRBV5-5 to TRBJ2-7; possibly TRBD2 for D (6 bases). The CDR3 runs 14 residues. Trimming took off 4 bases at V and 2 bases at J, with 13 bases between the two ends. Germline CDR1 is SGHKS and CDR2 is YYEKEE (reference sequence). DNA for the CDR3: TGTGCCAGCAGCAGGGGACTGACTACCTACGAGCAGTACTTC. Its translation: CASSRGLTTYEQYF.

The chain recombines TRBV28 with TRBJ2-5; 12 bases align to TRBD2. Trimming removed 4 bases from V and 3 bases from J; junction bases left unmatched: 3. CDR1 is MDHEN and CDR2 is SYDVKM in the germline V gene. The CDR3 totals 15 residues. Here the CDR3 DNA reads TGTGCCAGCAGTTCTAGCGGGGGGGCGAAAGAGACCCAGTACTTC. Translated: CASSSSGGAKETQYF.

The chain joins TRBV4-2 to TRBJ2-2; 15 bases map to TRBD2. Losses at the gene ends were 4 bases for V and 4 bases for J; bases not matched to a gene: 10. Germline V CDR1 and CDR2: LGHNA, YNFKEQ. This CDR3 comprises 19 residues. DNA for the CDR3: TGTGCCAGCAGCCGGGGAGGACTAGCGGGGGGGTTGAGCACCGGGGAGCTGTTTTTT. It is translated as CASSRGGLAGGLSTGELFF.

The genes are TRBV4-1 and TRBJ1-4, with D hard to call. V dropped 4 bases and J dropped 0 bases, with 18 bases sitting between them. The CDR3 is 18 residues long. CDR1 is MGHRA and CDR2 is YSYEKL in the germline V gene. The CDR3 spells CASSLKGMAGSTNEKLFF. The CDR3 DNA follows: TGCGCCAGCAGCCTCAAGGGTATGGCGGGGTCAACTAATGAAAAACTGTTTTTT.

The chain links TRBV2 to TRBJ1-1; possibly TRBD1 for D (5 bases). CDR1 SNHLY and CDR2 FYNNEI come from the germline V gene. V was clipped by 8 bases and J by 4 bases, with 14 bases between them. The CDR3 totals 13 residues. The CDR3 is CASGSGALTEAFF. Here the CDR3 DNA reads TGTGCCAGCGGGAGCGGGGCGCTCACTGAAGCTTTCTTT.

This chain uses TRBV5-5 with TRBJ2-2; TRBD1 is a possible D gene (6 bases). In germline, CDR1 is SGHKS, CDR2 YYEKEE (reference sequence). V was clipped by 0 bases and J by 6 bases, with 12 bases between them. The CDR3 covers 15 residues. The CDR3 is CASSLDRVGSGELFF. CDR3 DNA: TGTGCCAGCAGCTTGGACAGGGTAGGATCCGGGGAGCTGTTTTTT. The entire variable domain, with the rest obtained from reference TRBV5-5 and TRBJ2-2, is as follows: DAGVTQSPTHLIKTRGQQVTLRCSPISGHKSVSWYQQVLGQGPQFIFQYYEKEERGRGNFPDRFSARQFPNYSSELNVNALLLGDSALYLCASSLDRVGSGELFFGEGSRLTVL.

The V call is TRBV7-8, the J call TRBJ2-7, with TRBD1 matching 8 bases. Germline CDR1 reads SGHVS; CDR2 reads FQNEAQ. V shed 4 bases and J 4 bases; nucleotides not matched to a gene: 6. The CDR3 length is 14 residues. The CDR3 sequence is CASSWTGRGYEQYF. The CDR3 nucleotides read TGTGCCAGCAGCTGGACAGGGCGTGGGTACGAGCAGTACTTC.

The chain has TRBV6-4 and TRBJ2-1; perhaps TRBD2 as D (5 bases). V was clipped by 6 bases and J by 0 bases, with 12 bases between them. This CDR3 has 15 residues. Germline V CDR1 and CDR2: MRHNA, SNTAGT. Here the CDR3 DNA reads TGTGCCAGCAGGCCCCGGACTGACTCCTACAATGAGCAGTTCTTC. It specifies CASRPRTDSYNEQFF.